A single sample is the source of the 30 T cell receptor beta chains below, sequenced in a study of PD-1 blockade in classical Hodgkin lymphoma. The table came from immunoSEQ multiplex PCR; TCRdb's copy has only in-frame clones and leaves some out. The sample holds about 35,000 clones, roughly 91% seen once. Stated time point: newly diagnosed, previously untreated cHL patient sample. From thawed PBMCs, CD4+ T cells were purified using magnetic negative selection. The sample was CD4+ T cells from blood. The receptors were gathered from a human donor with classical Hodgkin lymphoma.

This chain joins TRBV10-1 and TRBJ1-6; D is unresolved. The ends were cut back, 4 bases at V and 10 bases at J, with 11 bases in the middle. Germline CDR1 reads WNHNN; CDR2 reads SYGVQD (reference sequence). This CDR3 is 13 amino acids long. CDR3 DNA: TGCGCCAGCAGTGCGGAGCGGCGATCACCCCTCCACTTT. Translation gives CASSAERRSPLHF.

The chain is built from TRBV6-1 and TRBJ1-1; TRBD1 might be the D (6 bases). Per germline, CDR1 MNHNS and CDR2 SASEGT. CDR3 length: 20 residues. Trimming left V 3 bases short and J 1 base short, with 27 bases between. CDR3 bases: TGTGCCAGCAGTGATGAACGTAAGGGGGGCGTTTTACACCCGAACACTGAAGCTTTCTTT. It codes for CASSDERKGGVLHPNTEAFF.

This rearrangement joins TRBV9 to TRBJ2-3; D is unresolved. CDR3 length: 12 residues. The germline V gene has CDR1 SGDLS and CDR2 YYNGEE. Trimming left V 4 bases short and J 10 bases short, with 13 bases between. The CDR3 protein is CASSPGEMAQYF. Here the CDR3 DNA reads TGTGCCAGCAGCCCCGGAGAGATGGCGCAGTATTTT.

J is TRBJ1-1 and V is TRBV28, with 7 bases identical to TRBD1. After removal of 4 bases from V and 2 bases from J, the junction contained 4 bases not matched to a gene. The CDR3 spans 14 residues. Germline V gives CDR1 MDHEN, CDR2 SYDVKM. The CDR3 DNA is TGTGCCAGCAGTTCGACAGGGTCCAACACTGAAGCTTTCTTT. Residues: CASSSTGSNTEAFF.

The V call is TRBV6-1, the J call TRBJ1-3; a possible D gene is TRBD1 (6 bases). This CDR3 has 14 amino acids. Looked up from germline, CDR1 is MNHNS and CDR2 is SASEGT. Trimming took off 2 bases at V and 4 bases at J, with 9 bases between the two ends. The CDR3: CASSEKGGGNTIYF. As DNA, the CDR3 is TGTGCCAGCAGTGAAAAGGGGGGAGGAAACACCATATATTTT.

This clone was recorded a few times. The chain employs TRBV11-1 and TRBJ2-1, with unresolved D. Germline values: CDR1 SGHAT, CDR2 FQDESV (reference sequence). This CDR3 comprises 13 residues. Trimming shortened V by 1 base and J by 7 bases, and 8 bases separated the two germline ends. This chain's CDR3 is CASSLVGDNEQFF. DNA of the CDR3: TGTGCCAGCAGCTTAGTAGGTGATAATGAGCAGTTCTTC. The whole variable domain, remainder taken from reference TRBV11-1 and TRBJ2-1, is EAEVAQSPRYKITEKSQAVAFWCDPISGHATLYWYRQILGQGPELLVQFQDESVVDDSQLPKDRFSAERLKGVDSTLKIQPAELGDSAMYLCASSLVGDNEQFFGPGTRLTVL.

V and J are TRBV28 and TRBJ1-2; D not resolved. Germline V gene data show CDR1 as MDHEN and CDR2 as SYDVKM. The CDR3 runs to 14 residues. The V end lost 5 bases, the J end lost 0 bases, and 10 bases lay between the germline ends. The CDR3: CASSRPGSNYGYTF. The CDR3 nucleotides are TGTGCCAGCAGTCGGCCGGGGTCTAACTATGGCTACACCTTC.

The V gene is TRBV10-1, the J gene TRBJ2-7; 7 bases match TRBD2. Germline assignment: CDR1 WNHNN and CDR2 SYGVQD (reference sequence). J gave up 2 bases and V 10 bases, and 8 bases lay outside the gene matches. The CDR3 totals 13 residues. In nucleotides, the CDR3 is TGCGCCATCGCCGTGGGGGGGGCCTACGAGCAGTACTTC. Encoded protein: CAIAVGGAYEQYF.

The chain uses TRBV27 and TRBJ1-5; D possibly corresponds to TRBD1 (6 bases). The CDR3 contains 13 residues. The ends were cut back, 5 bases at V and 8 bases at J, with 13 bases in the middle. CDR1 MNHEY and CDR2 SMNVEV come from the germline V gene (reference sequence). DNA for the CDR3: TGTGCCAGCAGTCGTTTAGCAGGGGAGCCCCAGCATTTT. Amino acid sequence: CASSRLAGEPQHF.

DNA for the CDR3: TGTGCCAGCAGTTATGACAGGGGGCATGGTTATGGCTACACCTTC. This gives the protein CASSYDRGHGYGYTF. The rearrangement joins TRBV28 to TRBJ1-2, with 10 positions matching TRBD1. Trimming removed 4 bases from V and 5 bases from J; junction bases left unmatched: 7. The CDR3 extends over 15 amino acids. From germline, CDR1 is MDHEN and CDR2 SYDVKM.

The CDR3 region has the DNA TGTGCCAGCAGCTTGGCCAACAGAAACACTGAAGCTTTCTTT. This encodes CASSLANRNTEAFF. The chain joins TRBV5-4 to TRBJ1-1; D uncertain. The germline V and J ends were trimmed by 0 bases and 2 bases, with 8 bases remaining between them. The CDR3 runs 14 residues. Germline CDR1 reads SGHNT; CDR2 reads YYREEE (reference sequence).

CDR3 sequence reads: CASSELIGSGNTIYF. CDR3 bases: TGTGCCAGCAGTGAACTTATCGGTTCTGGAAACACCATATATTTT. The gene calls are TRBV6-1 and TRBJ1-3, with unresolved D. The germline gives CDR1 MNHNS, CDR2 SASEGT. The ends were cut back, 2 bases at V and 1 base at J, with 9 bases in the middle. The CDR3 spans 15 residues.

The chain recombines TRBV7-9 with TRBJ2-2; D is undetermined. The V gene's germline CDR1 is SEHNR and CDR2 FQNEAQ (reference sequence). The CDR3 consists of 14 residues. The V end lost 4 bases, the J end lost 1 base, and 7 bases lay between the germline ends. The CDR3 sequence: CASSSARNTGELFF. CDR3 DNA: TGTGCCAGCAGCTCAGCGCGGAACACCGGGGAGCTGTTTTTT.

CDR3: CASSITGGGNQPQHF. CDR3 nucleotides: TGTGCCAGCAGTATAACAGGGGGCGGCAATCAGCCCCAGCATTTT. This chain uses TRBV28 with TRBJ1-5, with TRBD1 matching 9 bases. With V trimmed by 5 bases and J by 2 bases, 4 bases remained unmatched. Germline lookup yields CDR1 MDHEN and CDR2 SYDVKM. This CDR3 contains 15 residues.

The chain joins TRBV5-1 to TRBJ1-1, with 10 bases fitting TRBD1. Germline CDR1 reads SGHRS; CDR2 reads YFSETQ. Germline trimming cut 4 bases from V and 5 bases from J; bases unmatched to any gene: 5. The CDR3 has 14 residues. The CDR3 DNA reads as TGCGCCAGCAGCATAGGACAGGGGGGAACTGAAGCTTTCTTT. This translates into CASSIGQGGTEAFF.

The rearrangement links TRBV27 to TRBJ1-3, with D maybe TRBD1 (5 bases). The germline CDR1 and CDR2 sequences are MNHEY and SMNVEV (reference sequence). Trimming stripped 3 bases from V and 0 bases from J, with 15 bases between. This CDR3 is built from 17 residues. The CDR3 DNA is TGTGCCAGCAGTTTGCGGGGGGGAGGGTTCTCTGGAAACACCATATATTTT. Its translation: CASSLRGGGFSGNTIYF.

The CDR3 here is CASGLRPSAYNSPLHF. The CDR3 DNA reads as TGTGCTAGTGGTCTCCGACCGAGCGCCTATAATTCACCCCTCCACTTT. The chain combines TRBV12-5 with TRBJ1-6, with D uncertain. The V gene's germline CDR1 is LGHNT and CDR2 FRNRAP. This CDR3 spans 16 amino acids. V shed 5 bases and J shed 2 bases, with 13 bases lying between them.

The gene calls are TRBV27 and TRBJ1-5; D is perhaps TRBD1 (5 bases). The CDR3 runs to 16 residues. CDR1 is MNHEY, CDR2 SMNVEV, per germline (reference sequence). Trimming stripped 3 bases from V and 2 bases from J, with 14 bases between. The CDR3 is CASSFSWGTGNQPQHF. The CDR3 DNA reads as TGTGCCAGCAGTTTTTCATGGGGGACTGGCAATCAGCCCCAGCATTTT.

The chain carries TRBV10-3 and TRBJ2-3, with a weak D call TRBD2 (6 bases). With 5 bases removed from V and 2 bases from J, the gap between germline ends came to 8 bases. From germline, CDR1 is ENHRY and CDR2 SYGVKD. This CDR3 region has 13 residues. CDR3 region: CAISRELTDTQYF. The CDR3 DNA is TGTGCCATCAGTCGGGAGCTCACAGATACGCAGTATTTT.

The chain is built from TRBV7-8 and TRBJ2-7; D gene unclear. CDR1 and CDR2 (germline): SGHVS, FQNEAQ. The CDR3 length is 11 residues. V shed 2 bases and J shed 6 bases, with 5 bases lying between them. DNA for the CDR3: TGTGCCAGCAGCTTATACGTCGAGCAGTACTTC. Protein product: CASSLYVEQYF.

The CDR3 DNA reads as TGTGCCAGCAGCTTGACAGGGGTGTACACTGAAGCTTTCTTT. Its translation: CASSLTGVYTEAFF. The J gene is TRBJ1-1, the V gene TRBV5-6, with TRBD1 matching 7 bases. Germline V gives CDR1 SGHDT, CDR2 YYEEEE. CDR3 length: 14 residues. J gave up 3 bases and V 1 base, and 3 bases lay outside the gene matches. Supplemented by reference TRBV5-6 and TRBJ1-1, the full variable domain reads DAGVTQSPTHLIKTRGQQVTLRCSPKSGHDTVSWYQQALGQGPQFIFQYYEEEERQRGNFPDRFSGHQFPNYSSELNVNALLLGDSALYLCASSLTGVYTEAFFGQGTRLTVV.

The chain recombines TRBV6-5 with TRBJ1-2; a possible D gene is TRBD1 (5 bases). The CDR3 is made up of 14 amino acids. Germline assignment: CDR1 MNHEY and CDR2 SVGAGI. Trimming shortened V by 7 bases and J by 7 bases, and 19 bases separated the two germline ends. The chain's CDR3 is CASTTPGGRFGYTF. CDR3 nucleotides: TGTGCCAGCACCACGCCGGGGGGGAGGTTTGGCTACACCTTC.

The chain employs TRBV18 and TRBJ1-1; a weak D match, TRBD1 (6 bases). V shed 1 base and J shed 3 bases, with 12 bases lying between them. CDR3 length equals 15 residues. Germline CDR1 reads KGHSH; CDR2 reads LQKENI. CDR3 coding DNA: TGTGCCAGCTCACCACTCCGACAGGCCGACACTGAAGCTTTCTTT. Residues: CASSPLRQADTEAFF.

The chain is built from TRBV6-6 and TRBJ1-2, with 7 bases identical to TRBD1. The CDR3 runs to 15 residues. Germline values: CDR1 MNHNY, CDR2 SVGAGI (reference sequence). With V trimmed by 11 bases and J by 4 bases, 16 bases remained unmatched. CDR3: CASAATRGTAYGYTF. The CDR3 DNA reads TGTGCCTCAGCAGCCACCAGGGGGACTGCCTATGGCTACACCTTC.

This clone showed up just once. One junction end does not reproduce the germline sequence, and a read error may be involved. The gene calls are TRBV7-9 and TRBJ1-2; D remains ambiguous. This CDR3 has 17 amino acids. Germline V gene sequence: CDR1 SEHNR, CDR2 FQNEAQ (reference sequence). CDR3 sequence: CARSLSALTTPGYGYTF. CDR3 in DNA: TGTGCCCGCAGCTTAAGTGCTTTAACCACGCCAGGCTATGGCTACACCTTC. Complete variable domain (other parts from reference TRBV7-9 and TRBJ1-2): DTGVSQNPRHKITKRGQNVTFRCDPISEHNRLYWYRQTLGQGPEFLTYFQNEAQLEKSRLLSDRFSAERPKGSFSTLEIQRTEQGDSAMYLCARSLSALTTPGYGYTFGSGTRLTVV.

The chain couples TRBV6-6 to TRBJ2-2; 8 bases are shared with TRBD2. The length of the CDR3 is 16 residues. Germline CDR1 and CDR2: MNHNY and SVGAGI (reference sequence). V was pared by 5 bases and J by 1 base, with 6 bases of the junction left unmatched. For the CDR3, the DNA is TGTGCCAGCAGTGTCTCGGCGGGAGGGAACACCGGGGAGCTGTTTTTT. It translates to CASSVSAGGNTGELFF.

The genes are TRBV2 and TRBJ2-1; D unresolved. With 8 bases removed from V and 3 bases from J, the gap between germline ends came to 14 bases. The germline V gene encodes CDR1 SNHLY and CDR2 FYNNEI. This CDR3 is 14 amino acids long. The CDR3 DNA is TGTGCCAGCCGACCTAACCAATTCTACAATGAGCAGTTCTTC. As protein: CASRPNQFYNEQFF. Full variable domain (rest looked up from reference TRBV2 and TRBJ2-1): EPEVTQTPSHQVTQMGQEVILRCVPISNHLYFYWYRQILGQKVEFLVSFYNNEISEKSEIFDDQFSVERPDGSNFTLKIRSTKLEDSAMYFCASRPNQFYNEQFFGPGTRLTVL.

This chain joins TRBV28 and TRBJ1-1, with D maybe TRBD1 (5 bases). CDR3 length equals 17 residues. V lost 4 bases and J lost 1, with 19 bases in between. The V gene's germline CDR1 is MDHEN and CDR2 SYDVKM. The CDR3 reads CASSSSLGRTTNTEAFF. CDR3 in DNA: TGTGCCAGCAGTTCGTCTTTGGGACGGACCACGAACACTGAAGCTTTCTTT.

The chain couples TRBV19 to TRBJ1-1; D is perhaps TRBD1 (5 bases). Germline CDR1 is LNHDA and CDR2 is SQIVND (reference sequence). The CDR3 is 14 amino acids. V was pared by 2 bases and J by 4 bases, with 11 bases between. The CDR3 nucleotides are TGTGCCAGTAGTATATTCGTCGGGGCCACTGAAGCTTTCTTT. As protein: CASSIFVGATEAFF.

The rearrangement links TRBV7-9 to TRBJ1-2; no reliable D call. V shed 3 bases and J shed 2 bases, with 16 bases lying between them. The CDR3 contains 16 residues. The germline V gene encodes CDR1 SEHNR and CDR2 FQNEAQ (reference sequence). CDR3 sequence reads: CASSFSRSLVNYGYTF. DNA of the CDR3: TGTGCCAGCAGCTTCTCGAGGAGTCTGGTAAACTATGGCTACACCTTC.